This T cell receptor beta chain originates from a study of blood T cell repertoires in COVID-19. V was clipped by 8 bases and J by 0 bases, with 16 bases between them. The CDR3 loop spans 15 amino acids. Germline-derived CDR1 and CDR2 are SNHLY and FYNNEI. Sequenced by immunoSEQ multiplex PCR; TCRdb stores in-frame clones only, minus some. The table lists about 210,000 clones, about 79% of them singletons. Sequenced: peripheral blood. This rearrangement joins TRBV2 to TRBJ1-1; possible D gene TRBD1, 5 bases. This receptor was taken from a man aged 45-65 years with active or convalescent COVID-19. The CDR3 sequence: CASLWGRNMNTEAFF. The CDR3 coding sequence is TGTGCCAGCCTTTGGGGGAGGAACATGAACACTGAAGCTTTCTTT. Based on the CDR3 plus reference TRBV2 and TRBJ1-1, the full variable domain is EPEVTQTPSHQVTQMGQEVILRCVPISNHLYFYWYRQILGQKVEFLVSFYNNEISEKSEIFDDQFSVERPDGSNFTLKIRSTKLEDSAMYFCASLWGRNMNTEAFFGQGTRLTVV.